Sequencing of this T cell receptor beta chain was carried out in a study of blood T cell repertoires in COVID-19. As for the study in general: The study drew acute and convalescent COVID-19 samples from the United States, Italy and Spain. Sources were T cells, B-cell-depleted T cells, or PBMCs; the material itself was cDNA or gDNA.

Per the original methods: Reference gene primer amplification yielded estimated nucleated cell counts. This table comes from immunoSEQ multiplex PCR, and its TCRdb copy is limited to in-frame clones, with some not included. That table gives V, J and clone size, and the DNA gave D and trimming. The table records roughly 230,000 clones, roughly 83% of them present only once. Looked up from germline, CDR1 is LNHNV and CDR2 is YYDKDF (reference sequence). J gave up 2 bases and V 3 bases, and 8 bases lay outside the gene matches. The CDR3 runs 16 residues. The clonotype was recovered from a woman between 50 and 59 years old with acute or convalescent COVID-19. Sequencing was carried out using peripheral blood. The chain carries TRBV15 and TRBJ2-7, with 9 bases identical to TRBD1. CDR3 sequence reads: CATSRDRGMITYEQYF. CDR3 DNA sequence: TGTGCCACCAGCAGGGACAGGGGCATGATCACCTACGAGCAGTACTTC. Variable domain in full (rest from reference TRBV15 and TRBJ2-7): DAMVIQNPRYQVTQFGKPVTLSCSQTLNHNVMYWYQQKSSQAPKLLFHYYDKDFNNEADTPDNFQSRRPNTSFCFLDIRSPGLGDTAMYLCATSRDRGMITYEQYFGPGTRLTVT.